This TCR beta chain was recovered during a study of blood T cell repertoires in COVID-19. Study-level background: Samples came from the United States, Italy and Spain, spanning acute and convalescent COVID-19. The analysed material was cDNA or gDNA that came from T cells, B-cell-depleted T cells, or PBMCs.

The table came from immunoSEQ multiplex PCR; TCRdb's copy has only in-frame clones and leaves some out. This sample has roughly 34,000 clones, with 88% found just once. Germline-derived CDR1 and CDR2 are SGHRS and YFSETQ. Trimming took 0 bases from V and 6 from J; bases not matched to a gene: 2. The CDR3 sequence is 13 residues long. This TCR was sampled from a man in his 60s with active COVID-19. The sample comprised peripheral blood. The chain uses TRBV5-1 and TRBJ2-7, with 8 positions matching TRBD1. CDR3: CASSLDRGSEQYF. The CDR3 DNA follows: TGCGCCAGCAGCTTGGACAGGGGGAGCGAGCAGTACTTC. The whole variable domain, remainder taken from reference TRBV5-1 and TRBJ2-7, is KAGVTQTPRYLIKTRGQQVTLSCSPISGHRSVSWYQQTPGQGLQFLFEYFSETQRNKGNFPGRFSGRQFSNSRSEMNVSTLELGDSALYLCASSLDRGSEQYFGPGTRLTVT.